The rows below give T cell receptor beta chains drawn from one sample of a study of fetal regulatory T cell absence and autoimmunity. Some clones are missing from TCRdb's copy, which holds only in-frame ones; the method was immunoSEQ multiplex PCR. Altogether about 95,000 clones are present, about 78% being singletons, with the ten largest covering 1.5% to 2.5%. Material: pancreas tissue. These TCRs come from a male donor with IPEX syndrome. Both conserved end residues are part of each CDR3. Each record gives: clone size, V gene, D gene, J gene, CDR3 protein, CDR3 DNA. A D gene is named only where the DNA matches it firmly. Clone sizes are given selectively: once, few, many, or a class where the clone is expanded.

>NA|TRBV6-1|NA|TRBJ1-4
CASSEDEKLFF
TGTGCCAGCAGTGAGGATGAAAAACTGTTTTTT
>NA|TRBV7-2|NA|TRBJ2-7
CASSLAQLAYEQYF
TGTGCCAGCAGCTTAGCACAACTGGCGTACGAGCAGTACTTC
>NA|TRBV6-5|NA|TRBJ2-1
CASSDRPFYNEQFF
TGTGCCAGCAGCGACAGGCCATTTTACAATGAGCAGTTCTTC
>NA|TRBV4-1|TRBD2|TRBJ2-5
CASSRAPLAGGLLQWGETQYF
TGCGCCAGCAGCCGAGCCCCACTAGCGGGGGGGCTCCTCCAATGGGGAGAGACCCAGTACTTC
>NA|TRBV10-3|NA|TRBJ2-1
CAISARTDNEQFF
TGTGCCATCAGTGCAAGGACAGACAATGAGCAGTTCTTC
>NA|TRBV4-1|TRBD1|TRBJ2-7
CASSQAGGSYEQYF
TGCGCCAGCAGCCAAGCAGGGGGATCCTACGAGCAGTACTTC
>NA|TRBV2|NA|TRBJ1-4
CASSEALRGRGTNEKLFF
TGTGCCAGCAGTGAAGCGCTTCGGGGCAGGGGTACTAATGAAAAACTGTTTTTT
>NA|TRBV19|NA|TRBJ1-5
CASSMGWLSNQPQHF
TGTGCCAGTAGTATGGGATGGCTCAGCAATCAGCCCCAGCATTTT
>few|TRBV7-9|NA|TRBJ1-4
CASSRDRTATNEKLFF
TGTGCCAGCAGCCGGGACCGAACTGCAACTAATGAAAAACTGTTTTTT
>NA|TRBV4-3|TRBD2|TRBJ2-5
CASSQDLAGETQYF
TGCGCCAGCAGCCAAGATCTAGCGGGGGAGACCCAGTACTTC
>NA|TRBV4-3|TRBD1|TRBJ2-2
CASSDLTGARTGELFF
TGCGCCAGCAGCGATCTGACAGGGGCTAGAACCGGGGAGCTGTTTTTT
>NA|TRBV2|NA|TRBJ1-5
CASTVDNNNQPQHF
TGTGCCAGCACCGTAGACAACAACAATCAGCCCCAGCATTTT
>NA|TRBV4-3|TRBD2|TRBJ2-2
CASSPGLANTGELFF
TGCGCCAGCAGCCCGGGACTAGCGAACACCGGGGAGCTGTTTTTT
>NA|TRBV7-7|NA|TRBJ2-3
CASSLAGEGTQYF
TGTGCCAGCAGCTTAGCGGGAGAGGGTACGCAGTATTTT
>NA|TRBV11-3|TRBD1|TRBJ1-3
CASSLGQGTGNTIYF
TGTGCCAGCAGCTTAGGACAGGGGACTGGAAACACCATATATTTT
>NA|TRBV7-6|TRBD1|TRBJ1-1
CASSSHLQGGDTEAFF
TGTGCCAGCAGCTCACATTTACAGGGGGGGGACACTGAAGCTTTCTTT
>NA|TRBV6-6|NA|TRBJ1-2
CASSYSNGYTF
TGTGCCAGCAGTTACTCGAATGGCTACACCTTC
>NA|TRBV30|NA|TRBJ1-2
CAWSLSPSSNYGYTF
TGTGCCTGGAGCCTGTCCCCATCTTCTAACTATGGCTACACCTTC
>NA|TRBV27|TRBD1|TRBJ2-7
CASSPGTGLVYEQHF
TGTGCCAGCAGTCCAGGGACAGGGTTAGTCTACGAGCAGCACTTC
>NA|TRBV19|NA|TRBJ2-1
CASSIDGAGAPYNEQFF
TGTGCCAGTAGTATAGATGGCGCGGGGGCCCCCTACAATGAGCAGTTCTTC
>NA|TRBV4-1|NA|TRBJ1-2
CASSQVRTPYGYTF
TGCGCCAGCAGCCAAGTCCGGACACCTTATGGCTACACCTTC